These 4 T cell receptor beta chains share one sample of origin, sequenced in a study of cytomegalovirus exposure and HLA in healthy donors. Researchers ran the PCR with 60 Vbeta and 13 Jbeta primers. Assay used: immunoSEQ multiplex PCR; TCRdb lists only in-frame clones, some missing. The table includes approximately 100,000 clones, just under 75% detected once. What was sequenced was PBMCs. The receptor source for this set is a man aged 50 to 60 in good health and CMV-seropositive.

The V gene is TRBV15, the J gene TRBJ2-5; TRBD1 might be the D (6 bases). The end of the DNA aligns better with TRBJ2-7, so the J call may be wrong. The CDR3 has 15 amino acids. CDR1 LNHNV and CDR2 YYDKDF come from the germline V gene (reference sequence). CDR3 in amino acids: CATSRDRTATYEQYF. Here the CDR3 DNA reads TGTGCCACCAGCAGAGACCGGACAGCCACCTACGAGCAGTACTTC.

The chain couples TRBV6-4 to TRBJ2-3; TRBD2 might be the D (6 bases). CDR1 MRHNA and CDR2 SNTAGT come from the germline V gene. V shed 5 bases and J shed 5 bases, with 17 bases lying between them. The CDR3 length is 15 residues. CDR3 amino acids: CASSQWASVRDTQYF. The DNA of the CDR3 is TGTGCCAGCAGTCAATGGGCTAGCGTTAGAGATACGCAGTATTTT.

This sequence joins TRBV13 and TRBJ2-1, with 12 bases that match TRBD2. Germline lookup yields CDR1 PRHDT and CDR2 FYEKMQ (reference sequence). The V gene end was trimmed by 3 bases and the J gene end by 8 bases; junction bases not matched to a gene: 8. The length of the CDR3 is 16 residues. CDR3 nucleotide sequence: TGTGCCAGCAGCTTTCCCCGACTAGCGGGAGACTATGAGCAGTTCTTC. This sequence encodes CASSFPRLAGDYEQFF.

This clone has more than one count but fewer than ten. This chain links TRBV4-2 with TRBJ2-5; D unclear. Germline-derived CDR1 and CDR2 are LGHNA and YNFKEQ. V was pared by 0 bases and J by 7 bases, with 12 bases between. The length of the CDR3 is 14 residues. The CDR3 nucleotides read TGTGCCAGCAGCCAAGATCAGCAGGTCGGGACCCAGTACTTC. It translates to CASSQDQQVGTQYF.